Listed below are T cell receptor beta chains from one sample, sequenced in a study of molecular identifiers for immune sequencing clone quantification. One entry per CDR3 protein results from TCRdb running MiXCR on the PCR reads. Of approximately 670,000 distinct CDR3 sequences in the sample, 20% are singletons; the top ten hold 0.85%. Sequenced material: naive CD8+ T cells from blood, with Jurkat cell RNA spiked in. The source of these receptors is a human donor in good health. Some libraries in this study had Jurkat cell RNA spiked in. CDR3s include the opening cysteine and the closing phenylalanine or tryptophan. D genes are given only for firm matches. Clone size is not always given. Where it is, it says once, few, many or a class for expanded clones.

cdr3_nt: TGCAGTGCTAGTGGAGGGAGGGCCCCCCTCAATGAGCAGTTCTTC
cdr3_aa: CSASGGRAPLNEQFF
v_call: TRBV20-1
j_call: TRBJ2-1
clone_size: NA
d_call: TRBD2

cdr3_nt: TGTGCCTGGACCCCAGGGGGGCTGGGTGAAAAACTGTTTTTT
cdr3_aa: CAWTPGGLGEKLFF
v_call: TRBV30
j_call: TRBJ1-4
clone_size: few
d_call: TRBD1

cdr3_nt: TGTGCCAGCAGATCTGTGGAAGGGAGGGAATTTGGAAATGGCTACACCTTC
cdr3_aa: CASRSVEGREFGNGYTF
v_call: TRBV12-3/TRBV12-4
j_call: TRBJ1-2
clone_size: few
d_call: NA

cdr3_nt: TGTGCCAGCAGCCAAGATAGCGGATACTACGAGCAGTACTTC
cdr3_aa: CASSQDSGYYEQYF
v_call: TRBV14
j_call: TRBJ2-7
clone_size: few
d_call: NA

cdr3_nt: TGTGCCTGTAGTATAGCGGCGAACACTGAAGCTTTCTTT
cdr3_aa: CACSIAANTEAFF
v_call: TRBV19
j_call: TRBJ1-1
clone_size: once
d_call: NA

cdr3_nt: TGTGCCAGCAGCTCCACGGGACAGGCGAACTTC
cdr3_aa: CASSSTGQANF
v_call: TRBV7-9
j_call: TRBJ2-7
clone_size: many
d_call: TRBD1

cdr3_nt: TGTGCCAGCAGTCTCCCCCCACAGCAAACTAACTATGGCTACACCTTC
cdr3_aa: CASSLPPQQTNYGYTF
v_call: TRBV28
j_call: TRBJ1-2
clone_size: many
d_call: NA

cdr3_nt: TGCAGTGCTAGTGATAGCGGGAGGCCGACCGGGGAGCTGTTTTTT
cdr3_aa: CSASDSGRPTGELFF
v_call: TRBV20-1
j_call: TRBJ2-2
clone_size: many
d_call: TRBD2

cdr3_nt: TGTGCTAGCAGCATATCAGGACCGCACACCGGGACTAGCGGGATTGAGCAGTTCTTC
cdr3_aa: CASSISGPHTGTSGIEQFF
v_call: TRBV7-7
j_call: TRBJ2-1
clone_size: NA
d_call: TRBD2

cdr3_nt: TGTGCCTGGGGATTAGGACAGGGGGAGGAGACCCAGTACTTC
cdr3_aa: CAWGLGQGEETQYF
v_call: TRBV30
j_call: TRBJ2-5
clone_size: NA
d_call: TRBD1

cdr3_nt: TGTGCCAGTAGTGCCCAGGGGGCGGTCACTGAAGCTTTCTTT
cdr3_aa: CASSAQGAVTEAFF
v_call: TRBV19
j_call: TRBJ1-1
clone_size: NA
d_call: TRBD1

cdr3_nt: TGTGCCAGCAGTTACTCTGCCACCTTGGTAATGGGCACTGAAGCTTTCTTT
cdr3_aa: CASSYSATLVMGTEAFF
v_call: TRBV6-2/TRBV6-3
j_call: TRBJ1-1
clone_size: NA
d_call: NA

cdr3_nt: TGTGCCAGCAGCTTGTGGGGGGGAGGCACAGATACGCAGTATTTT
cdr3_aa: CASSLWGGGTDTQYF
v_call: TRBV5-3
j_call: TRBJ2-3
clone_size: few
d_call: TRBD2

cdr3_nt: TGTGCCAGCAGTTTAGGATCCCAGCGGGGGGGAAATAAAGATACGCAGTATTTT
cdr3_aa: CASSLGSQRGGNKDTQYF
v_call: TRBV12-3/TRBV12-4
j_call: TRBJ2-3
clone_size: NA
d_call: TRBD2

cdr3_nt: TGCGCCAGCAGCCGGAGGGGGGGGCGAGTCTCCTACAATGAGCAGTTCTTC
cdr3_aa: CASSRRGGRVSYNEQFF
v_call: TRBV4-3
j_call: TRBJ2-1
clone_size: many
d_call: NA

cdr3_nt: TGTGCCAGCATAAAAGCGGGGGGTGGGTACGAGCAGTACTTC
cdr3_aa: CASIKAGGGYEQYF
v_call: TRBV28
j_call: TRBJ2-7
clone_size: NA
d_call: TRBD2

cdr3_nt: TGCAGTGCTAGAGATACTAGCGGGAGGAACACCGGGGAGCTGTTTTTT
cdr3_aa: CSARDTSGRNTGELFF
v_call: TRBV20-1
j_call: TRBJ2-2
clone_size: many
d_call: TRBD2

cdr3_nt: TGTGCCAGCAGTTTACTAGGGGGCGATACGCAGTATTTT
cdr3_aa: CASSLLGGDTQYF
v_call: TRBV27
j_call: TRBJ2-3
clone_size: NA
d_call: TRBD1

cdr3_nt: TGTGCCAGTAGTATCATCACAGGGGTGAGCACTGAAGCTTTCTTT
cdr3_aa: CASSIITGVSTEAFF
v_call: TRBV19
j_call: TRBJ1-1
clone_size: NA
d_call: TRBD1

cdr3_nt: TGCGCCAGCAGTGAAGCGGGGGTGAATCAGCCCCAGCATTTT
cdr3_aa: CASSEAGVNQPQHF
v_call: TRBV10-2
j_call: TRBJ1-5
clone_size: few
d_call: NA

cdr3_nt: TGTGCCAGCAGTTCCTTAGCGGGTGAGGGGACCCAGTACTTC
cdr3_aa: CASSSLAGEGTQYF
v_call: TRBV6-5
j_call: TRBJ2-5
clone_size: many
d_call: TRBD2

cdr3_nt: TGTGCCAGCAGTATGGGATCCCTGGGCACTGAAGCTTTCTTT
cdr3_aa: CASSMGSLGTEAFF
v_call: TRBV6-2/TRBV6-3
j_call: TRBJ1-1
clone_size: NA
d_call: NA

cdr3_nt: TGTGCCAGCAGTCCCGGACTAGCGGGAACCCACGAGCAGTACTTC
cdr3_aa: CASSPGLAGTHEQYF
v_call: TRBV28
j_call: TRBJ2-7
clone_size: many
d_call: TRBD2

cdr3_nt: TGTGCCAGCAGTTTAGCGCAAGATATCACCGGGGAGCTGTTTTTT
cdr3_aa: CASSLAQDITGELFF
v_call: TRBV12-3/TRBV12-4
j_call: TRBJ2-2
clone_size: many
d_call: NA

cdr3_nt: TGTGCCAGTAGCAACAGGATATCCTACGAGCAGTACTTC
cdr3_aa: CASSNRISYEQYF
v_call: TRBV19
j_call: TRBJ2-7
clone_size: many
d_call: NA

cdr3_nt: TGTGCCAGAAGCTTGCCTCACGGACCGGCGGATTCACCCCTCCACTTT
cdr3_aa: CARSLPHGPADSPLHF
v_call: TRBV5-3
j_call: TRBJ1-6
clone_size: many
d_call: NA

cdr3_nt: TGCAGCGTTGAAGAAGTAAGCGGGGGGAACAATGAGCAGTTCTTC
cdr3_aa: CSVEEVSGGNNEQFF
v_call: TRBV29-1
j_call: TRBJ2-1
clone_size: NA
d_call: TRBD2

cdr3_nt: TGTGCCAGCAGCACGGGACTAGCGGGGGGGCCGCCCACCGGGGAGCTGTTTTTT
cdr3_aa: CASSTGLAGGPPTGELFF
v_call: TRBV5-6
j_call: TRBJ2-2
clone_size: few
d_call: TRBD2

cdr3_nt: TGCGCCAGCAGCCAAGACAGAGCCACAGTCAATGAAAAACTGCTTTTT
cdr3_aa: CASSQDRATVNEKLLF
v_call: TRBV4-3
j_call: TRBJ1-4
clone_size: NA
d_call: NA

cdr3_nt: TGTGCCAGCAGCTTCGACGGTTACAATGAGCAGTTCTTC
cdr3_aa: CASSFDGYNEQFF
v_call: TRBV7-2
j_call: TRBJ2-1
clone_size: many
d_call: NA

cdr3_nt: TGTGCCAGCAGACAGGGGGCCGGGGAGCTGTTTTTT
cdr3_aa: CASRQGAGELFF
v_call: TRBV2
j_call: TRBJ2-2
clone_size: many
d_call: TRBD1

cdr3_nt: TGTGCCAGCAGCTTATCTTGGACTAGCGGGGGGTTAGAAAAGACCCAGTACTTC
cdr3_aa: CASSLSWTSGGLEKTQYF
v_call: TRBV7-6
j_call: TRBJ2-5
clone_size: many
d_call: TRBD2

cdr3_nt: TGTGCCACCAGCAGTGCCATTCAGGCGAACACCGGGGAGCTGTTTTTT
cdr3_aa: CATSSAIQANTGELFF
v_call: TRBV15
j_call: TRBJ2-2
clone_size: many
d_call: NA

cdr3_nt: TGTGCCAGCAGCCAACCACAAGAGACCCAGTACTTC
cdr3_aa: CASSQPQETQYF
v_call: TRBV3-1
j_call: TRBJ2-5
clone_size: NA
d_call: NA

cdr3_nt: TGTGCCAGCAGCAAAGGGAACTACCAAGAGACCCAGTACTTC
cdr3_aa: CASSKGNYQETQYF
v_call: TRBV2
j_call: TRBJ2-5
clone_size: few
d_call: NA

cdr3_nt: TGTGCCAGCGAACCGGGTGTCGCCGGGGAGCTGTTTTTT
cdr3_aa: CASEPGVAGELFF
v_call: TRBV9
j_call: TRBJ2-2
clone_size: few
d_call: NA

cdr3_nt: TGTGCCAGCAGCCCCGGGGGACAGGGTCTAGCGGGGTTCGGCGGGGAGCTGTTTTTT
cdr3_aa: CASSPGGQGLAGFGGELFF
v_call: TRBV27
j_call: TRBJ2-2
clone_size: NA
d_call: NA

cdr3_nt: TGTGCCAGCCTACTAGCGGGAGCGCTGGAGACCCAGTACTTC
cdr3_aa: CASLLAGALETQYF
v_call: TRBV6-2/TRBV6-3
j_call: TRBJ2-5
clone_size: many
d_call: TRBD2

cdr3_nt: TGCGCCAGCAGCCCTGACGTTAGCAATCAGCCCCAGCATTTT
cdr3_aa: CASSPDVSNQPQHF
v_call: TRBV4-1
j_call: TRBJ1-5
clone_size: many
d_call: NA

cdr3_nt: TGCAGTGCTATAGGACTAATCTACAATGAGCAGTTCTTC
cdr3_aa: CSAIGLIYNEQFF
v_call: TRBV20-1
j_call: TRBJ2-1
clone_size: NA
d_call: NA

cdr3_nt: TGTGCCAGCAGTTTATACAGGGGGCGCGAAAAACTGTTTTTT
cdr3_aa: CASSLYRGREKLFF
v_call: TRBV28
j_call: TRBJ1-4
clone_size: many
d_call: TRBD1

cdr3_nt: TGTGCCAGCAGCCCCGAGGACAGGCCCCAGCATTTT
cdr3_aa: CASSPEDRPQHF
v_call: TRBV12-3/TRBV12-4
j_call: TRBJ1-5
clone_size: few
d_call: NA

cdr3_nt: TGTGCCAGCAGTTCCCCATCTAGCGGGGAGAACACAGATACGCAGTATTTT
cdr3_aa: CASSSPSSGENTDTQYF
v_call: TRBV12-3/TRBV12-4
j_call: TRBJ2-3
clone_size: NA
d_call: TRBD2

cdr3_nt: TGCGCCAGCAGCCAAGATAACAACGGATTTTACGAGCAGTACTTC
cdr3_aa: CASSQDNNGFYEQYF
v_call: TRBV4-3
j_call: TRBJ2-7
clone_size: NA
d_call: NA

cdr3_nt: TGTGCCAGCAGTTTATCCCCCCGGGGGACCGGGGAGCTGTTTTTT
cdr3_aa: CASSLSPRGTGELFF
v_call: TRBV27
j_call: TRBJ2-2
clone_size: few
d_call: NA

cdr3_nt: TGTGCCAGCACCCTCAGGTCGGCCTACGAGCAGTACTTC
cdr3_aa: CASTLRSAYEQYF
v_call: TRBV5-6
j_call: TRBJ2-7
clone_size: many
d_call: NA

cdr3_nt: TGTGCCAGCAGTTTGGCAGGGAATCGGCCCCAGCATTTT
cdr3_aa: CASSLAGNRPQHF
v_call: TRBV27
j_call: TRBJ1-5
clone_size: NA
d_call: NA

cdr3_nt: TGCAGCGTTGTCGGATCCGGGGAGCTGTTTTTT
cdr3_aa: CSVVGSGELFF
v_call: TRBV29-1
j_call: TRBJ2-2
clone_size: many
d_call: NA

cdr3_nt: TGCAGTGCGCCCGATAGAAACTTCTACGAGCAGTACTTC
cdr3_aa: CSAPDRNFYEQYF
v_call: TRBV20-1
j_call: TRBJ2-7
clone_size: many
d_call: NA

cdr3_nt: TGTGCCAGCAGCTTAGGCTCGGGAAACCAAAACGAGCAGTACTTC
cdr3_aa: CASSLGSGNQNEQYF
v_call: TRBV11-3
j_call: TRBJ2-7
clone_size: few
d_call: NA

cdr3_nt: NA
cdr3_aa: CASSLDFGEAKGYNEQFF
v_call: TRBV11-2
j_call: TRBJ2-1
clone_size: NA
d_call: NA

cdr3_nt: TGTGCCAGTAGTATGACAGGGTGGGGGGCCAACGTCCTGACTTTC
cdr3_aa: CASSMTGWGANVLTF
v_call: TRBV19
j_call: TRBJ2-6
clone_size: few
d_call: TRBD1

cdr3_nt: TGTGCCAGCAAGCCTCTGGAGAACACTGAAGCTTTCTTT
cdr3_aa: CASKPLENTEAFF
v_call: TRBV12-3/TRBV12-4
j_call: TRBJ1-1
clone_size: many
d_call: NA

cdr3_nt: TGTGCCAGCAGTTTAAGGGGACCCGTCTCCTACGAGCAGTACTTC
cdr3_aa: CASSLRGPVSYEQYF
v_call: TRBV28
j_call: TRBJ2-7
clone_size: many
d_call: NA

cdr3_nt: TGTGCCAGCAGCTCCCATAGGGGAAGTGATGAAAAACTGTTTTTT
cdr3_aa: CASSSHRGSDEKLFF
v_call: TRBV7-9
j_call: TRBJ1-4
clone_size: many
d_call: NA

cdr3_nt: TGTGCCAGCAGTGATGGGACCATGAACACTGAAGCTTTCTTT
cdr3_aa: CASSDGTMNTEAFF
v_call: TRBV25-1
j_call: TRBJ1-1
clone_size: many
d_call: NA

cdr3_nt: TGTGCCTGGGACAGGGGGCAAACTAATGAAAAACTGTTTTTT
cdr3_aa: CAWDRGQTNEKLFF
v_call: TRBV30
j_call: TRBJ1-4
clone_size: NA
d_call: TRBD1